This entry features one TCR beta chain sequence. Its cognate antigen is unknown. This CDR3 is 15 amino acids long. Multiplex touch-down PCR amplified TRB using TRB-A and TRB-B pools in one tube. TCRdb re-called the multiplex PCR reads and gives one entry per CDR3 protein, without DNA. The sample totals 2,000 to 2,500 distinct CDR3 sequences. Some 34,000 genome equivalents of blood DNA were amplified for TRB. This sample was taken from a study of T cell clusters in autoimmune cytopenias. General study results and limits: The T cell clusters were defined only in silico, without experimental functional validation.

The sample was also linked to a second study, of T cell repertoires in aging, cancer and after chemotherapy. That report adds: In healthy donors, age-related TCR diversity loss mainly reflected lost richness.

J is TRBJ1-2 and V is TRBV12-3 or TRBV12-4; as DNA is missing, the TRBD1 call by TCRdb cannot be tested. The sequenced sample consisted of peripheral blood. The clonotype originates from a human donor with an autoimmune cytopenia or autoimmune hepatitis (not recorded which). CDR3 sequence: CASSLQGARLYGYTF.